The clone carrying this T cell receptor beta chain was picked up many times. This specimen comes from a study of response to subunit inactivated influenza vaccine. Germline assignment: CDR1 MNHNS and CDR2 SASEGT. CDR3 length equals 16 residues. With 6 bases removed from V and 5 bases from J, the gap between germline ends came to 20 bases. TCRdb analysed the RT-PCR reads with MiXCR anew, one entry per CDR3 protein. This sample carries approximately 530,000 distinct CDR3 sequences, roughly 7.9% of them seen once, and the ten largest clones take 13%. V gene TRBV6-1 combines with J gene TRBJ2-1; perhaps TRBD2 as D (6 bases). Sequences were derived from PBMCs from blood, sampled less than 30 months after vaccination. This receptor was identified in a man between 50 and 69 years old who received an inactivated influenza vaccine. The CDR3 protein is CASRRGTLTTNNEQFF. CDR3 sequence (DNA): TGTGCCAGCAGGCGCGGGACTCTTACTACTAACAATGAGCAGTTCTTC.